This T cell receptor beta chain was documented in a study of T cell responses to AZD1222 COVID-19 vaccine. This table comes from immunoSEQ multiplex PCR, and its TCRdb copy is limited to in-frame clones, with some not included. This table holds roughly 150,000 clones, roughly 93% found once. Concerning this clone: The antigen is not known.

Study outcomes and limitations: Dominant CD4 TCR responses targeted spike regions 160-218 and 743-854.

The sample here was peripheral blood, taken 28 days after the second AZD1222 dose. The receptor comes from an adult who received the AZD1222 COVID-19 vaccine.

DNA of the CDR3: TGTGCCAGCTCACCAGCAACAGGGGGAGAACAGCCCCAGCATTTT. Its translation is CASSPATGGEQPQHF. The rearrangement uses TRBV18 and TRBJ1-5; TRBD1 agrees at 8 bases. V shed 2 bases and J 7 bases; nucleotides not matched to a gene: 7. Per germline, CDR1 KGHSH and CDR2 LQKENI. The CDR3 spans 15 residues.